Included here is one TCR beta chain sequence, with context. These data originate in a study of blood T cell repertoires in COVID-19. Study-wide context: Samples taken during acute and convalescent COVID-19 were collected in the United States, Italy and Spain. The cDNA or gDNA used as material had been derived from T cells, B-cell-depleted T cells, or PBMCs.

Unmatched junction bases numbered 14, after V lost 5 bases and J lost 5 bases. The germline V gene encodes CDR1 MGHDK and CDR2 SYGVNS. The CDR3 is made up of 16 amino acids. Original data processing: Reference gene primer amplification gave estimated nucleated cell counts. The table came from immunoSEQ multiplex PCR; TCRdb's copy has only in-frame clones and leaves some out. The D gene and trimming were derived from the DNA, and the V and J assignments and clone size from that table. The top ten clones hold about 7% of a sample with 55,000 to 75,000 clones, 85% to 90% of them seen once. The receptor's source is a human donor with active COVID-19. The donor label of this sample is uncertain. V usage is TRBV25-1 and J usage is TRBJ2-5; 7 positions agree with TRBD2. The specimen was peripheral blood. The CDR3, as DNA: TGTGCCAGCAGTCCTTCGGCGGGAGTCCAGTTGGAGACCCAGTACTTC. Its protein product is CASSPSAGVQLETQYF. Complete variable domain (other parts from reference TRBV25-1 and TRBJ2-5): EADIYQTPRYLVIGTGKKITLECSQTMGHDKMYWYQQDPGMELHLIHYSYGVNSTEKGDLSSESTVSRIRTEHFPLTLESARPSHTSQYLCASSPSAGVQLETQYFGPGTRLLVL.